This T cell receptor beta chain was captured in a study of CD8 T cells in ankylosing spondylitis. This CDR3 spans 14 amino acids. From germline, CDR1 is DFQATT and CDR2 SNEGSKA (reference sequence). V lost 0 bases and J 3 bases, leaving 9 bases between the germline ends. Study-wide findings and caveats: Earlier studies detected some motif variants in reactive arthritis synovial fluid and blood. Ankylosing spondylitis blood appeared to be characterized by a TCR beta motif of about eight highly homologous variants.

Points on this clonotype: Its antigen remains unknown.

Libraries for TCR beta were made by quantitative 5'-RACE with molecular barcodes. TCRdb itself ran the 5' RACE reads through MiXCR, one entry per CDR3 protein. Among around 250,000 distinct CDR3 sequences listed, 32% were seen once. The sequenced material came from blood, either unsorted or a sorted T cell fraction (not recorded which). The genes are TRBV20-1 and TRBJ1-3, with D unclear. This TCR derives from a male donor with ankylosing spondylitis or in good health (not recorded which). The CDR3 reads CSARDRVGGNTIYF. Written as DNA, the CDR3 is TGCAGTGCTAGAGATCGGGTCGGTGGAAACACCATATATTTT.